The 2 T cell receptor beta chains given below trace back to one sample, sequenced in a study of cytomegalovirus exposure and HLA in healthy donors (dated by TCRdb to about 2017). The library was obtained by the immunoSEQ multiplex PCR assay. For the multiplex PCR, a mixture combining 60 forward primers for TCR Vbeta segments and 13 reverse primers for TCR Jbeta segments was used. TCRdb provides this immuneACCESS table in a form limited to in-frame rearrangements. Some clones are lacking; in checked studies, under half of them reflect an unresolved V gene, and why the rest are absent is not known. The sample table shows approximately 140,000 clones, and just over 70% are seen once. Of the sample, 2% to 3% falls within the top ten clones. Sequenced material: PBMCs. Source of these receptors: an older woman in good health and CMV-seropositive.

This clone was detected only a few times. The rearrangement links TRBV7-9 to TRBJ1-3; TRBD1 aligns across 11 bases. Germline CDR1 and CDR2: SEHNR and FQNEAQ (reference sequence). V was pared by 8 bases and J by 6 bases, with 3 bases of the junction left unmatched. The CDR3 totals 13 residues. The CDR3 loop reads CASRTGGQNTIYF. The CDR3 coding sequence is TGTGCCAGCCGGACAGGGGGCCAAAACACCATATATTTT.

The chain couples TRBV14 to TRBJ1-6; the D is unclear. This CDR3 has 14 residues. The germline V and J ends were trimmed by 6 bases and 9 bases, with 15 bases remaining between them. Germline V CDR1 and CDR2: SGHDN, FVKESK. CDR3 loop: CASSPSGFGSPLHF. The CDR3 DNA is TGTGCCAGCAGTCCCTCGGGATTCGGTTCACCCCTCCACTTT.